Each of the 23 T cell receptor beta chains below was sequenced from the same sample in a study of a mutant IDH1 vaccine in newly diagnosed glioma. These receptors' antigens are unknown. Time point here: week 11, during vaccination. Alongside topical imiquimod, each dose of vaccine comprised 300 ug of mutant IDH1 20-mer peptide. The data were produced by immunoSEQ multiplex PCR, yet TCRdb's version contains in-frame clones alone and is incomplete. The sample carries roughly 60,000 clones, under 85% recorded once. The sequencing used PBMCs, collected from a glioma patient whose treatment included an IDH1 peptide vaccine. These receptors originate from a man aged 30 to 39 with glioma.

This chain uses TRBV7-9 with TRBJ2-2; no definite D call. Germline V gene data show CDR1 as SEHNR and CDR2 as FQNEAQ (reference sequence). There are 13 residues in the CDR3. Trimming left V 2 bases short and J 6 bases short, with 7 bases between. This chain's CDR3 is CASSLQISGELFF. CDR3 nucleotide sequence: TGTGCCAGCAGCTTACAGATTTCCGGGGAGCTGTTTTTT.

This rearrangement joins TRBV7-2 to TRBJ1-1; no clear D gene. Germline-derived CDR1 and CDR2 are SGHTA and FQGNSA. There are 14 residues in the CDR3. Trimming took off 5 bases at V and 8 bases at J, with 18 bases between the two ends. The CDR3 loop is CASSLGLRGLEAFF. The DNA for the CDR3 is TGTGCCAGCAGCCTCGGTCTGAGAGGCTTGGAAGCTTTCTTT. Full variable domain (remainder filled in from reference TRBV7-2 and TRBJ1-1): GAGVSQSPSNKVTEKGKDVELRCDPISGHTALYWYRQSLGQGLEFLIYFQGNSAPDKSGLPSDRFSAERTGGSVSTLTIQRTQQEDSAVYLCASSLGLRGLEAFFGQGTRLTVV.

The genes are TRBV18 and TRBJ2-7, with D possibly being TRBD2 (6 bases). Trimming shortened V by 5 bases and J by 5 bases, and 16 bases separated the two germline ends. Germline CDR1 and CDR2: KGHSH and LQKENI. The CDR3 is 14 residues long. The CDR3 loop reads CASSLGGGMDEQYF. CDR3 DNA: TGTGCCAGCTCATTGGGGGGAGGCATGGACGAGCAGTACTTC.

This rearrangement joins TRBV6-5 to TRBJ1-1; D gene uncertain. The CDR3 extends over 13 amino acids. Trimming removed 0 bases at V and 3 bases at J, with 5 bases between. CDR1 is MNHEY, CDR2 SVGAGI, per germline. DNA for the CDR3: TGTGCCAGCAGTTACTCGAGGGACACTGAAGCTTTCTTT. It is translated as CASSYSRDTEAFF.

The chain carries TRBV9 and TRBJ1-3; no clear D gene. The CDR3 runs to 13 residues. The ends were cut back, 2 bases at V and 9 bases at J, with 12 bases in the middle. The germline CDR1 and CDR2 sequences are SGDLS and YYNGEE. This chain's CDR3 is CASSVDGAGTIYF. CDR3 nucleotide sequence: TGTGCCAGCAGCGTGGACGGAGCTGGCACCATATATTTT. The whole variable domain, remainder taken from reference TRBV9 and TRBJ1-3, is DSGVTQTPKHLITATGQRVTLRCSPRSGDLSVYWYQQSLDQGLQFLIQYYNGEERAKGNILERFSAQQFPDLHSELNLSSLELGDSALYFCASSVDGAGTIYFGEGSWLTVV.

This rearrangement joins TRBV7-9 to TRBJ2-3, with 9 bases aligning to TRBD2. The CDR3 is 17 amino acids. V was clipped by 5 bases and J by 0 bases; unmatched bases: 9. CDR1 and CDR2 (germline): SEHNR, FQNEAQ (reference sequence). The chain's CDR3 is CASSPRTSVISTDTQYF. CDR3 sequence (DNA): TGTGCCAGCAGCCCTCGGACTAGCGTAATTAGCACAGATACGCAGTATTTT.

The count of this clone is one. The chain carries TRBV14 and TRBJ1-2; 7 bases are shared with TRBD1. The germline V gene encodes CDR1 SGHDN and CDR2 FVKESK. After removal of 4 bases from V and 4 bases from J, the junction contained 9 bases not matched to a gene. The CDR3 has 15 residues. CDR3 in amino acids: CASSLFRGDGYGYTF. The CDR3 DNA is TGTGCCAGCAGCCTCTTCAGGGGGGATGGCTATGGCTACACCTTC.

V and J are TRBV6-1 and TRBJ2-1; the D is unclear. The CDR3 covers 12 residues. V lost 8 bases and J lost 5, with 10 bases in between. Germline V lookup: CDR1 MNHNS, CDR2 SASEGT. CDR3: CASAGPNNEQFF. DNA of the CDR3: TGTGCCAGCGCCGGACCAAACAATGAGCAGTTCTTC.

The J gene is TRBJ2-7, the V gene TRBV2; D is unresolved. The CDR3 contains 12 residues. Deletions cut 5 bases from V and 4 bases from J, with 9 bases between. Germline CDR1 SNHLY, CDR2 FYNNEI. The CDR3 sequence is CASSREVYEQYF. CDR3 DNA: TGTGCCAGCAGTAGAGAGGTATACGAGCAGTACTTC.

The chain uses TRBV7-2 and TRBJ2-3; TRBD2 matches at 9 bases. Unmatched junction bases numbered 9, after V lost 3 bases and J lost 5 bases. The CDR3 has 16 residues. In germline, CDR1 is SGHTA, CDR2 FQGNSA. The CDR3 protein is CASSFMRGGLGDTQYF. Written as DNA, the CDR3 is TGTGCCAGCAGCTTTATGCGGGGGGGCCTGGGAGATACGCAGTATTTT.

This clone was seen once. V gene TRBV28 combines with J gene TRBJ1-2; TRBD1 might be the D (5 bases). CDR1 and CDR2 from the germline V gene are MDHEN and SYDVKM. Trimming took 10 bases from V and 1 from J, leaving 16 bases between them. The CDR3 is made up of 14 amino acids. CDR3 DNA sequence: TGTGCCAAAGCCAGGGAGTCTCTTAACTATGGCTACACCTTC. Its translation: CAKARESLNYGYTF.

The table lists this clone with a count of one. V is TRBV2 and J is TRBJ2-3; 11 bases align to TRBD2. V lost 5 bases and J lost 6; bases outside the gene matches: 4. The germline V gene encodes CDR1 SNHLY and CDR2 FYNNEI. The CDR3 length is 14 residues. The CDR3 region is CASSLSGGADTQYF. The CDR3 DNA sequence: TGTGCCAGCAGTCTTAGCGGGGGGGCCGATACGCAGTATTTT.

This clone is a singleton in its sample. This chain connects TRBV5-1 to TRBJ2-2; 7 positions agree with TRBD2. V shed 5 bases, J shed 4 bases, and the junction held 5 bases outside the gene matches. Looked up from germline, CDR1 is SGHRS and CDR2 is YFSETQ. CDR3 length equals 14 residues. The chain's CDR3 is CASSTSAGTGELFF. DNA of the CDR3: TGCGCCAGCAGTACTAGCGCGGGCACCGGGGAGCTGTTTTTT.

CDR3 sequence (DNA): TGTGCCAGCAGCTTAACAGGGGCGCGAGAAGCTTTCTTT. It encodes CASSLTGAREAFF. The chain couples TRBV7-9 to TRBJ1-1, with TRBD1 matching 7 bases. In germline, CDR1 is SEHNR, CDR2 FQNEAQ (reference sequence). With V trimmed by 2 bases and J by 8 bases, 5 bases remained unmatched. The CDR3 sequence is 13 residues long.

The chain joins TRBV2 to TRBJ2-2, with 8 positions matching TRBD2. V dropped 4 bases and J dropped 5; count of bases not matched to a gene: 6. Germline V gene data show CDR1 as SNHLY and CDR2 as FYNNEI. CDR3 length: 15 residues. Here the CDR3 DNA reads TGTGCCAGCAGTGCCGCGACTAGCGATACCGGGGAGCTGTTTTTT. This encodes CASSAATSDTGELFF. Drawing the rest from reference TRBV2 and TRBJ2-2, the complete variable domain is EPEVTQTPSHQVTQMGQEVILRCVPISNHLYFYWYRQILGQKVEFLVSFYNNEISEKSEIFDDQFSVERPDGSNFTLKIRSTKLEDSAMYFCASSAATSDTGELFFGEGSRLTVL.

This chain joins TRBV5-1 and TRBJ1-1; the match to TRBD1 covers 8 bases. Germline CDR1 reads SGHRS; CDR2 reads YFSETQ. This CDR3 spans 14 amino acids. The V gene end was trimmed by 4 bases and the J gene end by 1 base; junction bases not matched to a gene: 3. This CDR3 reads CASSLGTGNTEAFF. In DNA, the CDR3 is TGCGCCAGCAGCCTCGGGACAGGGAACACTGAAGCTTTCTTT.

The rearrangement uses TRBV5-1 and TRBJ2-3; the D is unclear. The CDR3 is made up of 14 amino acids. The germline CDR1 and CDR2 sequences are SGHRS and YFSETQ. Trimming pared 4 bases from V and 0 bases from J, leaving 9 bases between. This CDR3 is CASSAVTSTDTQYF. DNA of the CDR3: TGCGCCAGCAGCGCGGTAACTAGCACAGATACGCAGTATTTT. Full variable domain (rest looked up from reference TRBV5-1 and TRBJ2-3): KAGVTQTPRYLIKTRGQQVTLSCSPISGHRSVSWYQQTPGQGLQFLFEYFSETQRNKGNFPGRFSGRQFSNSRSEMNVSTLELGDSALYLCASSAVTSTDTQYFGPGTRLTVL.

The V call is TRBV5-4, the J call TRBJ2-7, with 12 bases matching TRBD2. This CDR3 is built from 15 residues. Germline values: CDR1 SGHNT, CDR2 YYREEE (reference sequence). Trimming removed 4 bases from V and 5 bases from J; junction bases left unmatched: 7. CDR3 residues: CASSARTSGVNEQYF. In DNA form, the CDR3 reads TGTGCCAGCAGCGCCCGGACTAGCGGGGTAAACGAGCAGTACTTC.

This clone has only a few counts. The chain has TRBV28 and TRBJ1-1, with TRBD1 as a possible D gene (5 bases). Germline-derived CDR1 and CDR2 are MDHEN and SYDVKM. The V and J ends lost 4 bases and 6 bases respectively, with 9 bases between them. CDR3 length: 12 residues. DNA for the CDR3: TGTGCCAGCAGTTGGGGACGATCTGAAGCTTTCTTT. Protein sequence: CASSWGRSEAFF.

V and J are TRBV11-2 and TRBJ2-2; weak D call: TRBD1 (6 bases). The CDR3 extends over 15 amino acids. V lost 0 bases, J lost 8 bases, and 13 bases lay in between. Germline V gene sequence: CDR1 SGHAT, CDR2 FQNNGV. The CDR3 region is CASSLDNGGWGELFF. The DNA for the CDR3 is TGTGCCAGCAGCTTAGATAATGGGGGCTGGGGGGAGCTGTTTTTT.

Here the CDR3 reads CASSYQGSYGYTF. CDR3 bases: TGTGCCAGCAGCTATCAGGGGTCCTATGGCTACACCTTC. V and J are TRBV27 and TRBJ1-2, with D possibly TRBD1 on 6 matching bases. The CDR3 length is 13 residues. Germline CDR1 is MNHEY and CDR2 is SMNVEV (reference sequence). Trimming took 6 bases from V and 4 from J, leaving 12 bases between them.

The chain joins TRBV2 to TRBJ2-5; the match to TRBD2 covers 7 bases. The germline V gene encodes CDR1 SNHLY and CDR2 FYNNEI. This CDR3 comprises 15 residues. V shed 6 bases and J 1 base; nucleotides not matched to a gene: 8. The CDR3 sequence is CASRVDSGVQETQYF. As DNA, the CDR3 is TGTGCCAGCAGGGTTGACAGCGGGGTCCAAGAGACCCAGTACTTC.

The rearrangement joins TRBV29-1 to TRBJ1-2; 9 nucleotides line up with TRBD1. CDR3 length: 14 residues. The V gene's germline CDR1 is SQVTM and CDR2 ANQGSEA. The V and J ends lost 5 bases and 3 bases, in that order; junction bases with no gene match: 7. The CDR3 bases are TGCAGCGTTACCGGGACAGGGTTGGACTATGGCTACACCTTC. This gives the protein CSVTGTGLDYGYTF.